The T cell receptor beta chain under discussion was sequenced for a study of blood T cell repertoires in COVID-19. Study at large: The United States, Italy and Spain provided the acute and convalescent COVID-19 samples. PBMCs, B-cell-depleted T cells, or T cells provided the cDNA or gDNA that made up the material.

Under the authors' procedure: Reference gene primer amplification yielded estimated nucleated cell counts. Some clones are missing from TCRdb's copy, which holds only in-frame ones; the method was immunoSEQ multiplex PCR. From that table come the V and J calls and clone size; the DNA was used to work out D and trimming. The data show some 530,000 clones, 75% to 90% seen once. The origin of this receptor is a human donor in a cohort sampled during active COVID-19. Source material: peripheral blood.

Written as DNA, the CDR3 is TGCGCCAGCAGTGTAGGACTAGGGGAGACCTACAATGAGCAGTTCTTC. This sequence encodes CASSVGLGETYNEQFF. V is TRBV10-1 and J is TRBJ2-1; TRBD2 matches at 7 bases. V trimming: 4 bases; J trimming: 2 bases; junction bases outside the gene matches: 8. Germline loops: CDR1 WNHNN, CDR2 SYGVQD (reference sequence). The CDR3 runs 16 residues.